Below, 17 T cell receptor beta chains from the same sample are listed, as sequenced in a study of cytomegalovirus exposure and HLA in healthy donors. It was with 60 Vbeta and 13 Jbeta primers that the PCR ran. Generated by immunoSEQ multiplex PCR, the TCRdb table keeps only in-frame clones and is missing some. The sample has more than 95,000 clones, roughly 86% seen once. Sequencing used PBMCs. These receptors were obtained from a man younger than 35 in good health and CMV-seronegative.

The count of this clone is one. This chain uses TRBV5-1 with TRBJ1-4; maybe TRBD1 (5 bases). The germline CDR1 and CDR2 sequences are SGHRS and YFSETQ. The CDR3 has 15 amino acids. The V end was cut by 4 bases, the J end by 7 bases, with 17 bases between. The CDR3 loop is CASSTLGGATEKLFF. CDR3 DNA sequence: TGCGCCAGCAGCACCCTTGGAGGGGCGACTGAAAAACTGTTTTTT.

The chain has TRBV5-6 and TRBJ2-5, with 11 bases that match TRBD2. CDR1 and CDR2 from the germline V gene are SGHDT and YYEEEE. This CDR3 is built from 15 residues. V was clipped by 2 bases and J by 1 base; unmatched bases: 1. CDR3 residues: CASSFLAGGQETQYF. CDR3 DNA sequence: TGTGCCAGCAGCTTTCTAGCGGGGGGCCAAGAGACCCAGTACTTC.

The V and J genes are TRBV27 and TRBJ1-1, with D unclear. The CDR3 is 16 residues long. Deletions cut 0 bases from V and 8 bases from J, with 19 bases between. From germline, CDR1 is MNHEY and CDR2 SMNVEV (reference sequence). The CDR3 DNA reads TGTGCCAGCAGTTTATCCTCATGGAACGGAGACGGAGAAGCTTTCTTT. This translates into CASSLSSWNGDGEAFF.

This chain links TRBV2 with TRBJ1-1; D possibly corresponds to TRBD1 (6 bases). This CDR3 has 15 amino acids. V was trimmed by 6 bases and J by 2 bases, leaving 16 bases between them. Germline CDR1 and CDR2: SNHLY and FYNNEI. CDR3 nucleotides: TGTGCCAGCAGCGCTCCCGGACAGCTCAACACTGAAGCTTTCTTT. It codes for CASSAPGQLNTEAFF.

The chain carries TRBV27 and TRBJ1-2; 7 bases fit TRBD1. The V gene's germline CDR1 is MNHEY and CDR2 SMNVEV (reference sequence). Germline trimming cut 6 bases from V and 8 bases from J; bases unmatched to any gene: 9. The length of the CDR3 is 13 residues. CDR3 region: CASSPGQARGYTF. The DNA for the CDR3 is TGTGCCAGCAGCCCTGGACAGGCGCGAGGCTACACCTTC.

V and J are TRBV5-1 and TRBJ2-7; a possible D gene is TRBD1 (6 bases). V gave up 0 bases and J gave up 0 bases, with 10 bases separating them. The CDR3 is made up of 15 amino acids. Germline V gene data show CDR1 as SGHRS and CDR2 as YFSETQ. CDR3 residues: CASSLEAGASYEQYF. The CDR3 bases are TGCGCCAGCAGCTTGGAAGCAGGGGCCTCCTACGAGCAGTACTTC.

The rearrangement uses TRBV15 and TRBJ1-2; possible D gene TRBD1, 6 bases. The V gene's germline CDR1 is LNHNV and CDR2 YYDKDF (reference sequence). V lost 3 bases to trimming and J lost 6 bases, with 14 bases between them. The CDR3 totals 14 residues. In DNA, the CDR3 is TGTGCCACCAGCAGTCCAGGGGATGAGGATGGCTACACCTTC. Translation gives CATSSPGDEDGYTF.

This rearrangement joins TRBV11-2 to TRBJ2-7, with a tentative D call TRBD2 (5 bases). Germline loops: CDR1 SGHAT, CDR2 FQNNGV. This CDR3 comprises 15 residues. V was cut by 5 bases and J by 1 base, with 15 bases left in between. DNA for the CDR3: TGTGCCAGCAGCATTGCGGCGGGCTTATCCTACGAGCAGTACTTC. The encoded protein is CASSIAAGLSYEQYF. Full variable domain (remainder filled in from reference TRBV11-2 and TRBJ2-7): EAGVAQSPRYKIIEKRQSVAFWCNPISGHATLYWYQQILGQGPKLLIQFQNNGVVDDSQLPKDRFSAERLKGVDSTLKIQPAKLEDSAVYLCASSIAAGLSYEQYFGPGTRLTVT.

The chain recombines TRBV7-9 with TRBJ2-7, with D perhaps TRBD2 (5 bases). The V end was cut by 2 bases, the J end by 2 bases, with 13 bases between. The CDR3 extends over 15 amino acids. Looked up from germline, CDR1 is SEHNR and CDR2 is FQNEAQ (reference sequence). Here the CDR3 reads CASSLSGFQPYEQYF. The CDR3, as DNA: TGTGCCAGCAGCTTATCGGGATTTCAGCCCTACGAGCAGTACTTC.

The V gene is TRBV2, the J gene TRBJ1-2; 8 positions agree with TRBD1. Germline loops: CDR1 SNHLY, CDR2 FYNNEI. This CDR3 comprises 18 residues. With 4 bases clipped from V and 3 bases from J, the junction kept 16 bases outside the gene matches. DNA for the CDR3: TGTGCCAGCAGTGGTTTGGACAGGGTTCGATTGATGGACTATGGCTACACCTTC. Protein sequence: CASSGLDRVRLMDYGYTF.

This chain links TRBV28 with TRBJ1-1; maybe TRBD1 (5 bases). Germline CDR1 reads MDHEN; CDR2 reads SYDVKM. This CDR3 is 17 amino acids long. V was cut by 5 bases and J by 1 base, with 20 bases left in between. The CDR3 nucleotides read TGTGCCAGCAGTCCCCGAGGTCCTGGGGCTTGGAACACTGAAGCTTTCTTT. It encodes CASSPRGPGAWNTEAFF.

This clone showed up just once. V usage is TRBV7-2 and J usage is TRBJ2-3, with TRBD2 identical over 8 bases. Losses at the gene ends were 5 bases for V and 7 bases for J; bases not matched to a gene: 14. The CDR3 has 16 residues. The germline V gene encodes CDR1 SGHTA and CDR2 FQGNSA. CDR3 coding DNA: TGTGCCAGCAGCACTCGCGGGGGGCCGGCTAGAAATACGCAGTATTTT. It specifies CASSTRGGPARNTQYF.

The chain is built from TRBV5-1 and TRBJ2-1; 9 positions agree with TRBD1. CDR3 size: 16 residues. Germline V gives CDR1 SGHRS, CDR2 YFSETQ. V trimming: 0 bases; J trimming: 5 bases; junction bases outside the gene matches: 6. The CDR3 DNA reads as TGCGCCAGCAGCTTGGCAGGACAGGGGTTAAACAATGAGCAGTTCTTC. It is translated as CASSLAGQGLNNEQFF.

V usage is TRBV19 and J usage is TRBJ1-2, with D maybe TRBD1 (5 bases). From germline, CDR1 is LNHDA and CDR2 SQIVND (reference sequence). This CDR3 has 14 residues. V dropped 3 bases and J dropped 4 bases, with 12 bases sitting between them. In nucleotides, the CDR3 is TGTGCCAGTAGTATTGCGCAGGGAGGCTATGGCTACACCTTC. It yields the protein CASSIAQGGYGYTF. Variable domain in full (rest from reference TRBV19 and TRBJ1-2): DGGITQSPKYLFRKEGQNVTLSCEQNLNHDAMYWYRQDPGQGLRLIYYSQIVNDFQKGDIAEGYSVSREKKESFPLTVTSAQKNPTAFYLCASSIAQGGYGYTFGSGTRLTVV.

This chain connects TRBV2 to TRBJ2-1, with 10 bases that match TRBD2. The J segment lost 7 bases and the V segment lost 4 bases, leaving 22 bases of the junction unmatched. CDR1 and CDR2 (germline): SNHLY, FYNNEI. CDR3 size: 20 residues. The CDR3 DNA reads TGTGCCAGCAGTGTCTCCAGTTTCGATACCCCGGGACTAGCGACGAATGAGCAGTTCTTC. Protein product: CASSVSSFDTPGLATNEQFF.

This chain links TRBV5-6 with TRBJ1-2; D remains ambiguous. This CDR3 has 15 residues. Trimming took off 2 bases at V and 4 bases at J, with 15 bases between the two ends. The germline V gene has CDR1 SGHDT and CDR2 YYEEEE. The CDR3 DNA is TGTGCCAGCAGCTTAAAAGCTTCCCTAATCTATGGCTACACCTTC. Its translation: CASSLKASLIYGYTF.

The chain links TRBV10-3 to TRBJ1-1; 9 bases match TRBD1. The CDR3 is made up of 15 amino acids. Germline V gives CDR1 ENHRY, CDR2 SYGVKD. The V gene end was trimmed by 0 bases and the J gene end by 3 bases; junction bases not matched to a gene: 2. The CDR3 sequence: CAISESGQGYTEAFF. The CDR3 DNA is TGTGCCATCAGTGAGTCTGGACAGGGGTACACTGAAGCTTTCTTT.